This TCR beta chain was obtained from a study of blood T cell repertoires in COVID-19 (dated by TCRdb to 2018 to 2021). Study-level background: Samples covering the acute and convalescent phases of COVID-19 were provided by collaborators in the United States, Italy and Spain. The repertoires were released in a freely available public database intended as a resource for research on the immune response to SARS-CoV-2. The sample metadata nearly always contained a de-identified subject ID, COVID-19 status, age in years and sex. Samples were obtained from the ongoing ImmuneRACE study (first 160 participants) and from 1,200 or so subjects provided by 6 global collaborators. Deeply sampled blood TCRbeta repertoires from subjects exposed to, actively infected with, or recovered from COVID-19 were included in the dataset. Where HLA class I and class II types were available, the types were taken from metadata supplied by the sample provider, not from assay-based typing. The prospective study material was composed of cDNA or gDNA derived from T cells, B-cell-depleted T cells, or PBMCs. General findings and caveats noted by the study authors: The amount of clinical and demographic metadata varied by source and participant and was provided uncurated.

The immunoSEQ Assay, a bias-controlled multiplex PCR, was used to amplify TCRbeta CDR3 regions from genomic DNA. On the study's bioinformatics: Nucleated cell counts per sample were estimated from amplification of reference gene primers within the assay. To quantify the absolute abundance of each unique TCRbeta CDR3 rearrangement, sequence reads were collapsed and filtered. For each sample, productive Simpson clonality was calculated as the square root of Simpson's diversity index over productive rearrangements. TCRdb mirrors the immuneACCESS table, restricted to in-frame sequences. Some clones are absent from its copies; in checked studies, under half trace to an unresolved V gene, and the reason for the others is unknown. V and J calls and clone size are copied from that table; D and trimming were computed from the DNA. Counted in this sample were approximately 150,000 clones; 75% to 85% of them appeared once. The top ten clonotypes cover under 7% of the sample.

Participants in the prospective study were aged roughly 18 to 100 years, lived in about two dozen United States geographic areas, and enrolled through a virtual design. In the prospective study, participants were assigned to cohorts based on the clinical history participants reported in a screening survey and a study questionnaire. For ImmuneRACE Cohort 3, a participant was defined as recovered based on two consecutive negative NP/OP PCR tests, clearance by a healthcare professional, or resolution of symptoms. Mobile phlebotomists in the prospective study collected whole blood, serum and a nasopharyngeal or oropharyngeal swab from every participant. Over a roughly 2-month period, participants in the prospective study had the option of providing additional blood draws and questionnaires. Blood samples from the prospective study were shipped frozen or at room temperature prior to DNA extraction.

About this clone: The specificity of this receptor is unknown. One base away there is no much larger clone; base qualities are not given.

There are 13 amino acids in the CDR3, from cysteine to phenylalanine inclusive. Only CDR3 DNA is held: 39 bases, read in frame from base 1. The germline V gene provides CDR1 SNHLY and CDR2 FYNNEI. Relative to germline, V is missing 8 bases and J is missing 0 bases, with 3 bases of the junction outside any gene match. The TCR sequence derives from a man aged 40-55 years who had recovered from COVID-19. The sequenced sample consisted of PBMCs or T cells enriched from blood (not recorded which). Recombination linked TRBV2 to TRBJ1-1, with 7 bases matching TRBD1. The DNA is TGTGCCAGCCAGGACAGGCTGAACACTGAAGCTTTCTTT. This sequence encodes CASQDRLNTEAFF.